This TCR beta chain was sequenced for a study of T cell responses to AZD1222 COVID-19 vaccine. With 3 bases removed from V and 0 bases from J, the gap between germline ends came to 19 bases. The CDR3 spans 17 residues. Germline V gene data show CDR1 as SGHDT and CDR2 as YYEEEE. Some clones are missing from TCRdb's copy, which holds only in-frame ones; the method was immunoSEQ multiplex PCR. The table records roughly 95,000 clones, about 93% of them present only once. The TCR was taken from an adult who received the AZD1222 COVID-19 vaccine. This chain links TRBV5-6 with TRBJ2-7; either TRBD1 or TRBD2 may fit D (5 bases each). Source: peripheral blood, taken 28 days after the second AZD1222 dose. This chain's CDR3 is CASSSGRFGTASYEQYF. CDR3 nucleotides: TGTGCCAGCAGCTCCGGACGTTTCGGGACGGCCTCCTACGAGCAGTACTTC.